This TCR beta chain stems from a study of shared clonotypes between healthy human individuals. Naive CD8 cells lacked CD45RO, underwent positive selection for CCR7 and left out terminally differentiated effector memory CD45RA+ cells. In regard to this clone: The antigen is unknown.

Germline loops: CDR1 SGHVS, CDR2 FQNEAQ. This CDR3 region has 14 residues. Trimming cost V 8 bases and J 3 bases, with 17 bases left between them. General observations from the study: Deeper or shallower sequencing was expected to change how clonotypes are shared among donors. Sequencing of the sorted subsets was shown by rarefaction to be incomplete despite large depth.

Produced via immunoSEQ multiplex PCR; TCRdb's table is partial and in-frame only. The data show 550,000 to 650,000 clones, 96% seen once. Sequencing input: naive CD8+ T cells sorted from blood. The gene calls are TRBV7-8 and TRBJ2-7, with D hard to call. The clonotype was recovered from a woman younger than 45 in good health. CDR3 in amino acids: CASHETGSGYEQYF. Written as DNA, the CDR3 is TGTGCCAGCCACGAGACGGGTTCGGGCTACGAGCAGTACTTC.